Listed below are T cell receptor beta chains from one sample, sequenced in a study of T cells in Graves' hyperthyroidism and ophthalmopathy. MiXCR, run by TCRdb on the multiplex PCR reads, gives a single entry per CDR3 protein. The profile shows 350,000 to 400,000 distinct CDR3 sequences, around 13% of them singletons. Input material: blood. The receptor source for this set is a woman aged 55-70 years with Graves' hyperthyroidism. The CDR3 runs from the conserved cysteine through the conserved F or W. Fields, in order: J gene, D gene, clone size, V gene, CDR3 DNA, CDR3 protein. The D gene is left open where the match is weak. The size field is filled for only some rows; it gives once, few, many or a size class.

J gene: TRBJ2-1; D gene: NA; clone size: many; V gene: TRBV2; CDR3 DNA: TGTGCCAGCAGTGACTCTGGGGTTAATGAGCAGTTCTTC; CDR3 protein: CASSDSGVNEQFF
J gene: TRBJ1-1; D gene: TRBD1; clone size: many; V gene: TRBV3-1; CDR3 DNA: TGTGCCAGCAGATACGGGACAGGCCCTAACACTGAAGCTTTCTTT; CDR3 protein: CASRYGTGPNTEAFF
J gene: TRBJ1-5; D gene: NA; clone size: NA; V gene: TRBV19; CDR3 DNA: TGTGCCAGTACTTATATAGGGGCGGGGGACGTCCATCAGCCCCAGCATTTT; CDR3 protein: CASTYIGAGDVHQPQHF
J gene: TRBJ2-1; D gene: TRBD2; clone size: many; V gene: TRBV6-1; CDR3 DNA: TGTGCCAGCAACCGTTGCGGGAGCGCAAATGAGCAGTTCTTC; CDR3 protein: CASNRCGSANEQFF
J gene: TRBJ1-1; D gene: NA; clone size: many; V gene: TRBV5-1; CDR3 DNA: TGCGCCAGCAGCCCCGGTGGGCACACTGAAGCTTTCTTT; CDR3 protein: CASSPGGHTEAFF
J gene: TRBJ1-4; D gene: TRBD1; clone size: NA; V gene: TRBV20-1; CDR3 DNA: TGCAGTGCCCGGCTAGACAGGGCGGAAAAACTGTTTTTT; CDR3 protein: CSARLDRAEKLFF
J gene: TRBJ2-3; D gene: TRBD2; clone size: many; V gene: TRBV6-1; CDR3 DNA: TGTGCCAGACTAGCGGGAGAGAACACAGATACGCAGTATTTT; CDR3 protein: CARLAGENTDTQYF
J gene: TRBJ2-1; D gene: NA; clone size: few; V gene: TRBV7-9; CDR3 DNA: TGTGCCAGCAGCCGCGCCGTTTCGATGGGAAATGAGCAGTTCTTC; CDR3 protein: CASSRAVSMGNEQFF
J gene: TRBJ2-1; D gene: TRBD2; clone size: many; V gene: TRBV3-1; CDR3 DNA: TGTGCCAGCAGCCAGGGAAGACTAGCCTGGAATGAGCAGTTCTTC; CDR3 protein: CASSQGRLAWNEQFF
J gene: TRBJ2-7; D gene: NA; clone size: many; V gene: TRBV3-1; CDR3 DNA: TGTGCCAGCAGCCAAGTAAGGGGCGCATTCTACGAGCAGTACTTC; CDR3 protein: CASSQVRGAFYEQYF
J gene: TRBJ1-1; D gene: TRBD1; clone size: many; V gene: TRBV5-1; CDR3 DNA: TGCGCCAGCAGCCCAGGACAGGCCTACACCACTGAAGCTTTCTTT; CDR3 protein: CASSPGQAYTTEAFF
J gene: TRBJ2-7; D gene: NA; clone size: few; V gene: TRBV12-3/TRBV12-4; CDR3 DNA: TGTGCCAGCAGTTTAGGGGGGAATCCCTCCTACGAGCAGTACTTC; CDR3 protein: CASSLGGNPSYEQYF
J gene: TRBJ2-1; D gene: TRBD2; clone size: many; V gene: TRBV30; CDR3 DNA: TGTGCCTGTTCGGGACTAGCCGCCGACAATGAGCAGTTCTTC; CDR3 protein: CACSGLAADNEQFF
J gene: TRBJ2-1; D gene: NA; clone size: NA; V gene: TRBV19; CDR3 DNA: TGTGCCAGTCAGCGGGCAGCCTACAATGAGCAGTTCTTC; CDR3 protein: CASQRAAYNEQFF
J gene: TRBJ2-3; D gene: NA; clone size: many; V gene: TRBV12-3/TRBV12-4; CDR3 DNA: TGTGCCAGCAGTTTGGGTCTAGCGAGAGGGGCTATCACTAGCACAGATACGCAGTATTTT; CDR3 protein: CASSLGLARGAITSTDTQYF
J gene: TRBJ2-1; D gene: TRBD1; clone size: few; V gene: TRBV5-1; CDR3 DNA: TGCGCCAGCAGCGGACGCTCGGGACAGGGGACGGATGAGCAGTTCTTC; CDR3 protein: CASSGRSGQGTDEQFF
J gene: TRBJ1-5; D gene: TRBD1; clone size: NA; V gene: TRBV3-1; CDR3 DNA: TGTGCCAGCAGTCAGGGGGCTGGGAGCAATCAGCCCCAGCATTTT; CDR3 protein: CASSQGAGSNQPQHF
J gene: TRBJ2-1; D gene: NA; clone size: many; V gene: TRBV7-9; CDR3 DNA: TGTGCCAGCAGCTTAATTGGGAGAGGGAGCTCCTACAATGAGCAGTTCTTC; CDR3 protein: CASSLIGRGSSYNEQFF
J gene: TRBJ1-5; D gene: NA; clone size: NA; V gene: TRBV15; CDR3 DNA: TGTGCCACCAGTACAGATAGCAATCAGCCCCAGCATTTT; CDR3 protein: CATSTDSNQPQHF
J gene: TRBJ2-5; D gene: TRBD1; clone size: few; V gene: TRBV18; CDR3 DNA: TGTGCCAGCTCACCAGGGACAGGGGCGGGTGAGACCCAGTACTTC; CDR3 protein: CASSPGTGAGETQYF
J gene: TRBJ1-2; D gene: TRBD1; clone size: many; V gene: TRBV5-1; CDR3 DNA: TGCGCCAGCAGCCCGACAGGGGTAACTGGCTACACCTTC; CDR3 protein: CASSPTGVTGYTF
J gene: TRBJ2-7; D gene: NA; clone size: many; V gene: TRBV11-1; CDR3 DNA: TGTGCCAGCAGCTTAGGAGGGGCGTCCTACGAGCAGTACTTC; CDR3 protein: CASSLGGASYEQYF
J gene: TRBJ1-1; D gene: NA; clone size: NA; V gene: TRBV29-1; CDR3 DNA: TGCATCCCCCATGGGCAGGGAGGCACTGAAGCTTTCTTT; CDR3 protein: CIPHGQGGTEAFF
J gene: TRBJ2-6; D gene: NA; clone size: many; V gene: TRBV12-3/TRBV12-4; CDR3 DNA: TGTGCCAGCACCCCATCTGGGGCCAACGTCCTGACTTTC; CDR3 protein: CASTPSGANVLTF
J gene: TRBJ1-1; D gene: TRBD1; clone size: NA; V gene: TRBV5-5; CDR3 DNA: TGTGCCAGCAGCCCCATCAGGGGGCTGGGGGACACTGAAGCTTTCTTT; CDR3 protein: CASSPIRGLGDTEAFF
J gene: TRBJ2-3; D gene: TRBD1; clone size: many; V gene: TRBV20-1; CDR3 DNA: TGCAGTGCTAGAAAGCAGGGGGCAACGGATACGCAGTATTTT; CDR3 protein: CSARKQGATDTQYF
J gene: TRBJ2-3; D gene: TRBD2; clone size: NA; V gene: TRBV28; CDR3 DNA: TGTGCCAGCAGTCCAATAGGGGGGGGACTAGCGGGAGTTGATACGCAGTATTTT; CDR3 protein: CASSPIGGGLAGVDTQYF
J gene: TRBJ2-7; D gene: NA; clone size: few; V gene: TRBV27; CDR3 DNA: TGTGCCAGCAGTCCCCAGTCGGGAATTGGCGAGCAGTACTTC; CDR3 protein: CASSPQSGIGEQYF
J gene: TRBJ2-3; D gene: NA; clone size: few; V gene: TRBV5-8; CDR3 DNA: TGTGCCAGCAGCTCGATAGCGGAAACAGATACGCAGTATTTT; CDR3 protein: CASSSIAETDTQYF
J gene: TRBJ2-3; D gene: NA; clone size: many; V gene: TRBV2; CDR3 DNA: TGTGCCAGCAGAAGACACCTCGACACAGATACGCAGTATTTT; CDR3 protein: CASRRHLDTDTQYF
J gene: TRBJ2-7; D gene: TRBD1; clone size: NA; V gene: TRBV6-5; CDR3 DNA: TGTGCCAGCAGTTACACCCGGGACAGGTTACGAGTTGACTACGAGCAGTACTTC; CDR3 protein: CASSYTRDRLRVDYEQYF
J gene: TRBJ1-5; D gene: NA; clone size: few; V gene: TRBV3-1; CDR3 DNA: TGTGCCAGCAGCCCCTACCTGCCGGGTGACCTTTATAGCAATCAGCCCCAGCATTTT; CDR3 protein: CASSPYLPGDLYSNQPQHF
J gene: TRBJ2-2; D gene: TRBD2; clone size: many; V gene: TRBV28; CDR3 DNA: TGTGCCAGCAGCCTTGGACTAGCGGGTTACACCGGGGAGCTGTTTTTT; CDR3 protein: CASSLGLAGYTGELFF
J gene: TRBJ2-7; D gene: TRBD2; clone size: few; V gene: TRBV4-1; CDR3 DNA: TGCGCCAGCAGCCGAGCACCGGGACTAGCGGGCTACGAGCAGTACTTC; CDR3 protein: CASSRAPGLAGYEQYF
J gene: TRBJ1-2; D gene: TRBD1; clone size: few; V gene: TRBV5-5; CDR3 DNA: TGTGCCAGCAGCTTAGGAGACAGGGTCATCACCTTC; CDR3 protein: CASSLGDRVITF
J gene: TRBJ2-1; D gene: TRBD2; clone size: NA; V gene: TRBV11-3; CDR3 DNA: TGTGCCAGCAGCTTAGATGGGGGTAGCGGGAATGAGCAGTTCTTC; CDR3 protein: CASSLDGGSGNEQFF
J gene: TRBJ2-3; D gene: NA; clone size: many; V gene: TRBV20-1; CDR3 DNA: TGCAGTGCTAGAGGGGCAGGCCCGAGCACAGATACGCAGTATTTT; CDR3 protein: CSARGAGPSTDTQYF
J gene: TRBJ2-6; D gene: NA; clone size: NA; V gene: TRBV19; CDR3 DNA: TGTGCCAGTAGTGCCGCACAGGGCGCTGGGGCCAACGTCCTGACTTTC; CDR3 protein: CASSAAQGAGANVLTF
J gene: TRBJ2-5; D gene: NA; clone size: many; V gene: TRBV7-7; CDR3 DNA: TGTGCTAGCAGCACAGACATCAGCGGAGACCGCGGGACCCAGTACTTC; CDR3 protein: CASSTDISGDRGTQYF
J gene: TRBJ2-3; D gene: TRBD1; clone size: NA; V gene: TRBV28; CDR3 DNA: TGTGCCAGCAGTTACCCCCCGCAGGGGGCCGCAGATACGCAGTATTTT; CDR3 protein: CASSYPPQGAADTQYF
J gene: TRBJ1-4; D gene: NA; clone size: once; V gene: TRBV20-1; CDR3 DNA: TGCAGTGCTAGAGGTCCCCGGGGGGGGGATAATGAAAAACTGTTTTTT; CDR3 protein: CSARGPRGGDNEKLFF
J gene: TRBJ2-2; D gene: TRBD2; clone size: many; V gene: TRBV11-2; CDR3 DNA: TGTGCCAGCAGCCGGACTAGCGCTGGGGAGCTGTTTTTT; CDR3 protein: CASSRTSAGELFF
J gene: TRBJ1-2; D gene: NA; clone size: few; V gene: TRBV29-1; CDR3 DNA: TGCAGCGTTAAACATACCGGGCCTAACTATGGCTACACCTTC; CDR3 protein: CSVKHTGPNYGYTF
J gene: TRBJ2-7; D gene: TRBD1; clone size: NA; V gene: TRBV7-8; CDR3 DNA: TGTGCCAGCAGCCCTGGGACAGGGGAGCAGCAGTACTTC; CDR3 protein: CASSPGTGEQQYF
J gene: TRBJ2-5; D gene: NA; clone size: few; V gene: TRBV24-1; CDR3 DNA: TGTGCCACCAGTAGGGGGGTAGCAGAGACCCAGTACTTC; CDR3 protein: CATSRGVAETQYF
J gene: TRBJ2-7; D gene: TRBD1; clone size: NA; V gene: TRBV28; CDR3 DNA: TGTGCCAGCAGTTCAGGACAGGGCAGCGAGCAGTACTTC; CDR3 protein: CASSSGQGSEQYF
J gene: TRBJ2-5; D gene: NA; clone size: NA; V gene: TRBV29-1; CDR3 DNA: TGCAGCGTTGATTTTATCGGCCAAGGAGAGGCCCAGTACTTC; CDR3 protein: CSVDFIGQGEAQYF
J gene: TRBJ2-5; D gene: NA; clone size: NA; V gene: TRBV27; CDR3 DNA: TGTGCCAGCAGTTACAGGTCCCAAGAGACCCAGTACTTC; CDR3 protein: CASSYRSQETQYF
J gene: TRBJ1-5; D gene: TRBD1; clone size: many; V gene: TRBV12-3/TRBV12-4; CDR3 DNA: TGTGCCAGCAGTGAACAGGGGGGTCAGCCCCAGCATTTT; CDR3 protein: CASSEQGGQPQHF
J gene: TRBJ2-5; D gene: NA; clone size: many; V gene: TRBV10-3; CDR3 DNA: TGTGCCACCGGACGTGCGGTCTGGACCGAAACGCAAGAGACCCAGTACTTC; CDR3 protein: CATGRAVWTETQETQYF
J gene: TRBJ1-2; D gene: TRBD1; clone size: many; V gene: TRBV5-1; CDR3 DNA: TGCGCCAGCAGCAAAGGACAGGGGGCTAACTATGGCTACACCTTC; CDR3 protein: CASSKGQGANYGYTF
J gene: TRBJ2-3; D gene: NA; clone size: NA; V gene: TRBV19; CDR3 DNA: TGTGCCAGCCGAGGCTTGGCGTTGACAGATACGCAGTATTTT; CDR3 protein: CASRGLALTDTQYF
J gene: TRBJ2-3; D gene: NA; clone size: many; V gene: TRBV29-1; CDR3 DNA: TGCAGCGTAGGGAGCTCCGAGGGGGATACGCAGTATTTT; CDR3 protein: CSVGSSEGDTQYF
J gene: TRBJ2-1; D gene: NA; clone size: few; V gene: TRBV6-1; CDR3 DNA: TGTGCCAGCACGGACCAATACAATGAGCAGTTCTTC; CDR3 protein: CASTDQYNEQFF